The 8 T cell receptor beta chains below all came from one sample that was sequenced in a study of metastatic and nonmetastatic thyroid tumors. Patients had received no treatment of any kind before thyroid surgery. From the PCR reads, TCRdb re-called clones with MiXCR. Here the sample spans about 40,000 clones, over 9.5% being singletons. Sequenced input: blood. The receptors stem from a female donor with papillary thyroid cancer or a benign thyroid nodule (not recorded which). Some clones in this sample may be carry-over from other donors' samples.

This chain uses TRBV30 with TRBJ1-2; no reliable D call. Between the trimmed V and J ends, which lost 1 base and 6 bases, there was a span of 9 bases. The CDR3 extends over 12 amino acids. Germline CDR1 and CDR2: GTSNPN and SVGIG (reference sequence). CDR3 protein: CAWSGVGDGYTF. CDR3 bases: TGTGCCTGGAGTGGAGTTGGCGATGGCTACACCTTC.

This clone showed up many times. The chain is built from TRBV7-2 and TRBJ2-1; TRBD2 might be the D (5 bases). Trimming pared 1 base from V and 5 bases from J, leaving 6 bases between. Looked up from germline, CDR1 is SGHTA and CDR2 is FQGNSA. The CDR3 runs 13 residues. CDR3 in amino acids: CASSLDGNNEQFF. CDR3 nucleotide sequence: TGTGCCAGCAGCTTAGACGGGAACAATGAGCAGTTCTTC.

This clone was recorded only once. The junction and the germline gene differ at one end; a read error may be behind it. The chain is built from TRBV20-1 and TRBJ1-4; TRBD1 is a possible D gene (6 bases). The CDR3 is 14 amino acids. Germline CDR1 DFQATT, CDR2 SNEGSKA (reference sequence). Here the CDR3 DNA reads TGCAGTGCCCGTACGATTCAGGGGAGTGAAAAGCTGTTTTTT. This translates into CSARTIQGSEKLFF.

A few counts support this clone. CDR3 DNA: TGCGCCAGCAGCCCTGGCTCCTGGCCCAGCACAGATACGCAGTATTTT. Its protein product is CASSPGSWPSTDTQYF. J is TRBJ2-3 and V is TRBV5-1; D unclear. With 4 bases removed from V and 0 bases from J, the gap between germline ends came to 15 bases. The germline gives CDR1 SGHRS, CDR2 YFSETQ. The CDR3 runs 16 residues.

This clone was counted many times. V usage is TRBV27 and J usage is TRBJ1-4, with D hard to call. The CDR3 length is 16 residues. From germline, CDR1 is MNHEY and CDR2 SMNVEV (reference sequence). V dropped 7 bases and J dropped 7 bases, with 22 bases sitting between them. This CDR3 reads CASTRVMGSRGEKLFF. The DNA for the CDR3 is TGTGCCAGCACTCGTGTCATGGGTTCACGGGGTGAAAAACTGTTTTTT.

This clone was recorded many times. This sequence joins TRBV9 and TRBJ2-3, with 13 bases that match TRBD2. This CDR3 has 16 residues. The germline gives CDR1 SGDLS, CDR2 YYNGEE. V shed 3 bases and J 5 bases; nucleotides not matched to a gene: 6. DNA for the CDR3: TGTGCCAGCAGCGCTGGACTAGCGGGAGTTTTAGATACGCAGTATTTT. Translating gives CASSAGLAGVLDTQYF.

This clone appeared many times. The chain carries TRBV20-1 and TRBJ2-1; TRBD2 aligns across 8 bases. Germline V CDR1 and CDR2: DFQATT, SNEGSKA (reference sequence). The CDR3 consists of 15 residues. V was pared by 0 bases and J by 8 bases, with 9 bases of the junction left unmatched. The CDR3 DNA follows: TGCAGTGCTAGAGATGATGCGGGAGGAAGCTATGAGCAGTTCTTC. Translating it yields CSARDDAGGSYEQFF.

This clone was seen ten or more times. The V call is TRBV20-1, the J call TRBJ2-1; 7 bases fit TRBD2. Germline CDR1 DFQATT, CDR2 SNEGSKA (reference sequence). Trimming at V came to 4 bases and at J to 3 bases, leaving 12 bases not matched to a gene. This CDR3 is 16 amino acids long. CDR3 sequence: CSATRLAFPYYNEQFF. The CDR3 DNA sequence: TGCAGTGCTACGCGACTAGCTTTCCCTTACTACAATGAGCAGTTCTTC.